Listed here are 29 T cell receptor beta chains from one sample, sequenced in a study of regulatory dendritic cells for organ transplantation. This table comes from immunoSEQ multiplex PCR, and its TCRdb copy is limited to in-frame clones, with some not included. This table holds tens of thousands of clones, 82% found once. Sequenced material: naive CD8+ T cells from blood. Subset of the sample: CD45RA+ naive T cells. These receptors originate from a human donor in good health.

This rearrangement joins TRBV5-6 to TRBJ2-3, with D possibly TRBD2 on 6 matching bases. The CDR3 has 16 amino acids. V lost 4 bases and J 2 bases, leaving 17 bases between the germline ends. Germline lookup yields CDR1 SGHDT and CDR2 YYEEEE. Here the CDR3 DNA reads TGTGCCAGCAGCCAGGTCACCGCGGACTACACAGATACGCAGTATTTT. Protein product: CASSQVTADYTDTQYF.

The chain links TRBV4-2 to TRBJ2-1; TRBD2 matches 7 bases. The CDR3 extends over 16 amino acids. Unmatched junction bases numbered 8, after V lost 3 bases and J lost 3 bases. Germline CDR1 and CDR2: LGHNA and YNFKEQ. The CDR3 region is CASSQTLGGNYNEQFF. The CDR3 DNA is TGTGCCAGCAGCCAGACCCTCGGGGGGAACTACAATGAGCAGTTCTTC.

The V call is TRBV9, the J call TRBJ1-1; TRBD1 is a possible D gene (6 bases). CDR3 length: 14 amino acids. V lost 4 bases, J lost 7 bases, and 17 bases lay in between. Germline V gene data show CDR1 as SGDLS and CDR2 as YYNGEE. The CDR3 protein is CASSPHRVFDEAFF. DNA of the CDR3: TGTGCCAGCAGCCCCCACAGGGTTTTTGATGAAGCTTTCTTT.

The chain joins TRBV2 to TRBJ2-1; 13 bases are a match to TRBD2. V shed 7 bases and J 8 bases; nucleotides not matched to a gene: 14. The germline CDR1 and CDR2 sequences are SNHLY and FYNNEI. The CDR3 extends over 17 amino acids. CDR3 sequence reads: CASTGLAGDSFLYEQFF. In DNA, the CDR3 is TGTGCCAGCACCGGACTAGCGGGGGACTCTTTTCTCTATGAGCAGTTCTTC.

The V call is TRBV6-1, the J call TRBJ1-6; maybe TRBD1 (6 bases). The CDR3 contains 16 residues. Per germline, CDR1 MNHNS and CDR2 SASEGT. V gave up 2 bases and J gave up 5 bases, with 13 bases separating them. CDR3 DNA: TGTGCCAGCAGTGAACCTCCACAGGGTGATAATTCACCCCTCCACTTT. As protein: CASSEPPQGDNSPLHF.

This clone was detected a few times. This rearrangement joins TRBV4-1 to TRBJ1-1; a possible D gene is TRBD1 (6 bases). This CDR3 contains 14 residues. CDR1 and CDR2 (germline): MGHRA, YSYEKL. V gave up 2 bases and J gave up 1 base, with 8 bases separating them. Here the CDR3 reads CASSQWTANTEAFF. The CDR3 DNA reads TGCGCCAGCAGCCAATGGACAGCGAACACTGAAGCTTTCTTT.

On this clone: At one boundary the junction diverges from the germline segment, which might be a read error. The chain links TRBV27 to TRBJ2-2; D is unclear. This CDR3 is 13 amino acids long. The germline V gene has CDR1 MNHEY and CDR2 SMNVEV (reference sequence). CDR3 nucleotide sequence: TGTGCCAGTAGTTACAGATCCACCGGGGAGCTGTTTTTT. It is translated as CASSYRSTGELFF.

V gene TRBV4-3 combines with J gene TRBJ1-1; TRBD1 matches at 7 bases. The trim removed 7 bases at V and 1 base at J, leaving 9 bases unmatched. Germline CDR1 and CDR2: LGHNA and YSLEER. CDR3 length: 15 amino acids. The CDR3 DNA reads as TGCGCCAGCACAATATCAGGGGGAGCGAACACTGAAGCTTTCTTT. Encoded protein: CASTISGGANTEAFF.

V usage is TRBV4-1 and J usage is TRBJ2-7; perhaps TRBD2 as D (6 bases). The CDR3 has 15 amino acids. The V gene's germline CDR1 is MGHRA and CDR2 YSYEKL. The V gene lost 0 bases and the J gene lost 2 bases, with 11 bases spanning the gap. This chain's CDR3 is CASSQEEGRTYEQYF. CDR3 bases: TGCGCCAGCAGCCAAGAGGAGGGCAGGACCTACGAGCAGTACTTC.

This chain joins TRBV5-1 and TRBJ1-2; D is possibly TRBD1 (5 bases). The V gene lost 3 bases and the J gene lost 0 bases, with 12 bases spanning the gap. This CDR3 region has 15 residues. CDR1 is SGHRS, CDR2 YFSETQ, per germline. The chain's CDR3 is CASSWGGPANYGYTF. The CDR3 DNA reads TGCGCCAGCAGCTGGGGGGGACCGGCTAACTATGGCTACACCTTC.

This clone has a handful of counts. This chain links TRBV4-2 with TRBJ1-2, with TRBD1 matching over 7 bases. The V and J ends lost 1 base and 8 bases, in that order; junction bases with no gene match: 7. This CDR3 contains 14 residues. Germline-derived CDR1 and CDR2 are LGHNA and YNFKEQ. For the CDR3, the DNA is TGTGCCAGCAGCCAAGCCCGGGACAGAAGCGGCTACACCTTC. Protein product: CASSQARDRSGYTF.

This clone was observed once. The rearrangement links TRBV12-5 to TRBJ1-5; D is unclear. Germline V gene data show CDR1 as LGHNT and CDR2 as FRNRAP. V dropped 4 bases and J dropped 4 bases, with 8 bases sitting between them. This CDR3 has 13 amino acids. The CDR3 here is CASGYGGNQPQHF. As DNA, the CDR3 is TGTGCTAGTGGTTACGGAGGGAATCAGCCCCAGCATTTT.

V and J are TRBV5-8 and TRBJ1-2; D perhaps matches TRBD1 (5 bases). The CDR3 consists of 14 residues. The V end was cut by 0 bases, the J end by 4 bases, with 10 bases between. Germline V lookup: CDR1 SGHTS, CDR2 YDEGEE. The CDR3 here is CASSLEGVAYGYTF. Here the CDR3 DNA reads TGTGCCAGCAGCTTGGAAGGGGTCGCCTATGGCTACACCTTC.

The V call is TRBV7-8, the J call TRBJ1-5, with 9 nucleotides matching TRBD1. Trimming cost V 2 bases and J 4 bases; bases outside gene matches: 3. The CDR3 sequence is 15 residues long. Germline V lookup: CDR1 SGHVS, CDR2 FQNEAQ. DNA for the CDR3: TGTGCCAGCAGCTTATGGGGGACAGGGAATCAGCCCCAGCATTTT. It codes for CASSLWGTGNQPQHF.

The sample holds one count of this clone. The chain joins TRBV4-2 to TRBJ2-5; 7 nucleotides line up with TRBD2. The trim removed 1 base at V and 7 bases at J, leaving 9 bases unmatched. Germline values: CDR1 LGHNA, CDR2 YNFKEQ. CDR3 length: 15 residues. The CDR3: CASSQGVIAGGTQYF. The CDR3 nucleotides read TGTGCCAGCAGCCAAGGGGTAATAGCGGGTGGGACCCAGTACTTC.

The CDR3 loop is CASSEVGLVSSYNEQFF. As DNA, the CDR3 is TGTGCCAGCAGTGAAGTGGGACTAGTTAGCTCCTACAATGAGCAGTTCTTC. The V and J genes are TRBV2 and TRBJ2-1; 8 bases line up with TRBD2. The CDR3 has 17 residues. Germline CDR1 is SNHLY and CDR2 is FYNNEI. J gave up 0 bases and V 1 base, and 5 bases lay outside the gene matches. Full variable domain (missing parts from reference TRBV2 and TRBJ2-1): EPEVTQTPSHQVTQMGQEVILRCVPISNHLYFYWYRQILGQKVEFLVSFYNNEISEKSEIFDDQFSVERPDGSNFTLKIRSTKLEDSAMYFCASSEVGLVSSYNEQFFGPGTRLTVL.

This clone was observed once. The CDR3 protein is CATSRDYGGQAGEKLFF. The CDR3 DNA follows: TGTGCCACCAGCAGAGATTATGGAGGACAGGCCGGTGAAAAACTGTTTTTT. The chain uses TRBV15 and TRBJ1-4; 7 bases map to TRBD1. Germline CDR1 reads LNHNV; CDR2 reads YYDKDF (reference sequence). V shed 0 bases and J 7 bases; nucleotides not matched to a gene: 11. This CDR3 has 17 residues.

The chain joins TRBV6-4 to TRBJ1-2; D is unresolved. The CDR3 contains 15 residues. The V gene's germline CDR1 is MRHNA and CDR2 SNTAGT. V shed 0 bases and J shed 5 bases, with 13 bases lying between them. For the CDR3, the DNA is TGTGCCAGCAGTGACTCCCCGGGGAGCGATTATGGCTACACCTTC. The encoded protein is CASSDSPGSDYGYTF.

This chain's CDR3 is CAISDTGSSYNEQFF. As DNA, the CDR3 is TGTGCCATCAGTGATACAGGGAGCTCCTACAATGAGCAGTTCTTC. The gene calls are TRBV10-3 and TRBJ2-1; D possibly corresponds to TRBD1 (6 bases). Germline lookup yields CDR1 ENHRY and CDR2 SYGVKD. V dropped 3 bases and J dropped 0 bases, with 9 bases sitting between them. The CDR3 covers 15 residues.

CDR3 sequence: CASSMIGQDNQPQHF. CDR3 sequence (DNA): TGTGCCAGTAGTATGATCGGACAGGACAATCAGCCCCAGCATTTT. The chain carries TRBV19 and TRBJ1-5; 7 bases agree with TRBD1. V was clipped by 3 bases and J by 3 bases; unmatched bases: 5. The CDR3 has 15 amino acids. Germline V gene sequence: CDR1 LNHDA, CDR2 SQIVND (reference sequence).

This clone was recorded a few times. The gene calls are TRBV5-1 and TRBJ2-2; maybe TRBD1 (6 bases). The CDR3 loop spans 15 amino acids. The germline V and J ends were trimmed by 4 bases and 1 base, with 11 bases remaining between them. The germline V gene encodes CDR1 SGHRS and CDR2 YFSETQ. In DNA form, the CDR3 reads TGCGCCAGCAGCGGACAGACAGGGAACACCGGGGAGCTGTTTTTT. It is translated as CASSGQTGNTGELFF. The entire variable domain, with the rest obtained from reference TRBV5-1 and TRBJ2-2, is as follows: KAGVTQTPRYLIKTRGQQVTLSCSPISGHRSVSWYQQTPGQGLQFLFEYFSETQRNKGNFPGRFSGRQFSNSRSEMNVSTLELGDSALYLCASSGQTGNTGELFFGEGSRLTVL.

This clone has only one observation. The chain is built from TRBV5-4 and TRBJ2-5; 8 bases fit TRBD2. The CDR3 is 15 amino acids. Germline values: CDR1 SGHNT, CDR2 YYREEE (reference sequence). Trimming at V came to 3 bases and at J to 3 bases, leaving 7 bases not matched to a gene. The CDR3 region is CASSSREAGEETQYF. The CDR3 DNA reads TGTGCCAGCAGCTCCCGTGAAGCGGGGGAAGAGACCCAGTACTTC.

V usage is TRBV11-2 and J usage is TRBJ2-2; 10 bases line up with TRBD2. The CDR3 extends over 18 amino acids. Germline values: CDR1 SGHAT, CDR2 FQNNGV. V trimming: 8 bases; J trimming: 0 bases; junction bases outside the gene matches: 12. As DNA, the CDR3 is TGTGCCAGCCCCCTAAGGCTAGCGGGGGATCCGAACACCGGGGAGCTGTTTTTT. Translation gives CASPLRLAGDPNTGELFF.

The chain employs TRBV5-6 and TRBJ1-1, with TRBD1 identical over 9 bases. The germline V gene has CDR1 SGHDT and CDR2 YYEEEE. V lost 3 bases to trimming and J lost 5 bases; unmatched junction nucleotides: 17. The CDR3 is 18 residues long. The CDR3 DNA is TGTGCCAGCAGCTCAGGGCCATTACACAGGGGGCGCGGGACTGAAGCTTTCTTT. Encoded protein: CASSSGPLHRGRGTEAFF.

The chain carries TRBV6-5 and TRBJ2-7, with 8 bases fitting TRBD1. The trim removed 0 bases at V and 5 bases at J, leaving 9 bases unmatched. This CDR3 comprises 16 residues. Germline CDR1 MNHEY, CDR2 SVGAGI. This CDR3 is CASSYSGQGFFDEQYF. CDR3 bases: TGTGCCAGCAGTTACTCCGGACAGGGTTTTTTCGACGAGCAGTACTTC.

The V and J genes are TRBV6-5 and TRBJ2-7; D possibly corresponds to TRBD2 (6 bases). Trimming stripped 0 bases from V and 4 bases from J, with 16 bases between. Germline CDR1 is MNHEY and CDR2 is SVGAGI. This CDR3 comprises 16 residues. The chain's CDR3 is CASSYSGTRREYEQYF. The CDR3 nucleotides read TGTGCCAGCAGTTACTCAGGGACCCGCCGGGAGTACGAGCAGTACTTC.

The chain is built from TRBV5-1 and TRBJ2-7; 10 bases map to TRBD1. Per germline, CDR1 SGHRS and CDR2 YFSETQ. This CDR3 has 15 amino acids. The V and J ends lost 3 bases and 4 bases, in that order; junction bases with no gene match: 7. This CDR3 is CASSWGQGLTYEQYF. The CDR3 region has the DNA TGCGCCAGCAGCTGGGGACAGGGGCTGACATACGAGCAGTACTTC.

This chain uses TRBV6-6 with TRBJ2-2; D is undetermined. The CDR3 extends over 16 amino acids. The germline V gene encodes CDR1 MNHNY and CDR2 SVGAGI (reference sequence). The V end was cut by 0 bases, the J end by 0 bases, with 8 bases between. In DNA, the CDR3 is TGTGCCAGCAGTTACTCATTAGCCGCGAACACCGGGGAGCTGTTTTTT. This codes for CASSYSLAANTGELFF.

CDR3: CASSKFQRGGYNEQFF. CDR3 sequence (DNA): TGTGCCAGCAGCAAGTTCCAGCGGGGGGGCTACAATGAGCAGTTCTTC. The chain carries TRBV21-1 and TRBJ2-1; the listed D gene, TRBD2, was not tested against the DNA. TRBV21-1 has pseudogene status. CDR3 length: 16 amino acids.